The present T cell receptor (beta chain) was sequenced within a study of siplizumab effects on memory and regulatory T cells. The table came from immunoSEQ multiplex PCR; TCRdb's copy has only in-frame clones and leaves some out. There are 100,000 or so clones in the sample; nearly 95% occur only once, and 12% lies in the top ten. Whole-study results and caveats: Unstimulated subsets captured only a minor fraction of alloreactive clones. Many proliferating CD4+ or CD8+ clones remained unclassified. Roughly 75-95% of them could not be assigned either a naive or a memory phenotype. Sequences that were alloreactive and traceable to unstimulated CD4+ memory cells were significantly reduced by siplizumab. Where siplizumab was present, mappable alloreactive CD4+ clones averaged roughly 72% Treg-derived, compared with 25% to 30% in controls.

Regarding this clone: Its target is unknown.

The CDR3 covers 16 residues. This TCR came from a human donor in good health. The J gene is TRBJ2-7, the V gene TRBV21-1; TRBD1, the table's D call, lacks a check against the DNA. TRBV21-1 is listed as a pseudogene. Sample: non-Treg CD4+ T cells sorted from blood. CDR3 sequence: CASSRATGVHSYEQYF. The CDR3 DNA is TGTGCCAGCAGCAGGGCGACAGGGGTCCACTCCTACGAGCAGTACTTC.